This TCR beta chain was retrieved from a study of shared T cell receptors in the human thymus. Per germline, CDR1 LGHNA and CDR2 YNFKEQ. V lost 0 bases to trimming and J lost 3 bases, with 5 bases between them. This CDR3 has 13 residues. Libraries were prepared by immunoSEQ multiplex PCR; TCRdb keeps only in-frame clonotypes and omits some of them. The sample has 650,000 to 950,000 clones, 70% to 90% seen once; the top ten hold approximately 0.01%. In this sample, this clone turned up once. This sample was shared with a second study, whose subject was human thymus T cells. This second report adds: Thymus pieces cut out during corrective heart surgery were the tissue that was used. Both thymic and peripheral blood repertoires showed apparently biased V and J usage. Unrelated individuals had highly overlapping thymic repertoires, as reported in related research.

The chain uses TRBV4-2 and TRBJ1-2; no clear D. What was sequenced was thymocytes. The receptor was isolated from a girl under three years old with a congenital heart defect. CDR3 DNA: TGTGCCAGCAGCCAAGATTCCGACTATGGCTACACCTTC. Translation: CASSQDSDYGYTF.